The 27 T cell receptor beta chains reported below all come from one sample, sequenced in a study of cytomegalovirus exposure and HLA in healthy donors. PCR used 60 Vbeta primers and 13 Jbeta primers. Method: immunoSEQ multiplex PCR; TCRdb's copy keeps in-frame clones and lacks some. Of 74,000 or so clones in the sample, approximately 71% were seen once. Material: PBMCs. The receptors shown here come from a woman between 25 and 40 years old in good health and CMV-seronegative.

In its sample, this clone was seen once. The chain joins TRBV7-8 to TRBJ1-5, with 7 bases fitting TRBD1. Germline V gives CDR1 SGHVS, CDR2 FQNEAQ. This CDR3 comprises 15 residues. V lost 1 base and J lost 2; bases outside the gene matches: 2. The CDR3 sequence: CASSLDRGGNQPQHF. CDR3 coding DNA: TGTGCCAGCAGCTTAGACAGGGGCGGCAATCAGCCCCAGCATTTT.

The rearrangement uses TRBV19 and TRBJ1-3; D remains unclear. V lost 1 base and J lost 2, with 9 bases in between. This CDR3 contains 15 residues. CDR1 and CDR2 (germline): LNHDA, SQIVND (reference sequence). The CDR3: CASSIASAAGNTIYF. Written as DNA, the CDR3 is TGTGCCAGTAGTATAGCATCAGCGGCTGGAAACACCATATATTTT.

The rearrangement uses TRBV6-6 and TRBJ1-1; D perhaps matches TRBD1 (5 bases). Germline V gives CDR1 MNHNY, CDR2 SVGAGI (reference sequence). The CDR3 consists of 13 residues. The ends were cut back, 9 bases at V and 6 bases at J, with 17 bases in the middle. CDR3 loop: CASGAGEVAEAFF. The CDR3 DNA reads TGTGCCAGTGGAGCGGGGGAGGTGGCTGAAGCTTTCTTT.

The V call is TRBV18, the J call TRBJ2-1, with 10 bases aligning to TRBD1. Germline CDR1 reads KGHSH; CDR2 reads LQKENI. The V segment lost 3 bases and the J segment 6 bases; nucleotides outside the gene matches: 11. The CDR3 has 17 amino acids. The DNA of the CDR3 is TGTGCCAGCTCACCGCTCAAGGGACAGGGGCTCGGCAATGAGCAGTTCTTC. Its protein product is CASSPLKGQGLGNEQFF.

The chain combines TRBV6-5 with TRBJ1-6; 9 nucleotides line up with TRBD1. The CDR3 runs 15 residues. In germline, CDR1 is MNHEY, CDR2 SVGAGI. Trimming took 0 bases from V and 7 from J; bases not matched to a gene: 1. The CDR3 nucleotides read TGTGCCAGCAGTTACTCTGGGACAGGGAATTCACCCCTCCACTTT. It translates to CASSYSGTGNSPLHF.

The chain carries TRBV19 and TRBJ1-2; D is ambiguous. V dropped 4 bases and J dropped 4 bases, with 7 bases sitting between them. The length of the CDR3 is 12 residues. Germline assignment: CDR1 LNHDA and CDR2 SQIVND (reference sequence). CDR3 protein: CASSRGSYGYTF. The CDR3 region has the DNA TGTGCCAGTAGTAGAGGCAGCTATGGCTACACCTTC. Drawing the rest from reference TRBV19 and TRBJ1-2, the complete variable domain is DGGITQSPKYLFRKEGQNVTLSCEQNLNHDAMYWYRQDPGQGLRLIYYSQIVNDFQKGDIAEGYSVSREKKESFPLTVTSAQKNPTAFYLCASSRGSYGYTFGSGTRLTVV.

The CDR3 DNA follows: TGTGCCAGCAGTTACGTGGGGAGCTCCTACGAGCAGTACTTC. Residues: CASSYVGSSYEQYF. V and J are TRBV6-5 and TRBJ2-7; D perhaps matches TRBD2 (5 bases). V lost 2 bases, J lost 0 bases, and 8 bases lay in between. The CDR3 spans 14 residues. The germline CDR1 and CDR2 sequences are MNHEY and SVGAGI.

As DNA, the CDR3 is TGTGCCAGTCAAAGGCGGACTGAAGCTTTCTTT. Its protein is CASQRRTEAFF. This sequence joins TRBV6-5 and TRBJ1-1; D gene ambiguous. V lost 9 bases to trimming and J lost 5 bases, with 10 bases between them. The CDR3 is 11 residues long. The germline CDR1 and CDR2 sequences are MNHEY and SVGAGI.

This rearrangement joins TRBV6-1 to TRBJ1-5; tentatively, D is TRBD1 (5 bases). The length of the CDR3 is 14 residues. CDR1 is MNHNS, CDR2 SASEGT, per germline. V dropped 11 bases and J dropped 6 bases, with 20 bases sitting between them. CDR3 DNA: TGTGCCGGGAAGGGCGAGGGACTGAGTCAGCCCCAGCATTTT. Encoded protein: CAGKGEGLSQPQHF.

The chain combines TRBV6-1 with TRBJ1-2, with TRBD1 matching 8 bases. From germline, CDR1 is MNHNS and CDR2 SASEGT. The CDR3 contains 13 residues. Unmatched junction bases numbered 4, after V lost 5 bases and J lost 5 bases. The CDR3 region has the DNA TGTGCCAGCAGTCCCCGGACAGGGTATGGCTACACCTTC. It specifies CASSPRTGYGYTF.

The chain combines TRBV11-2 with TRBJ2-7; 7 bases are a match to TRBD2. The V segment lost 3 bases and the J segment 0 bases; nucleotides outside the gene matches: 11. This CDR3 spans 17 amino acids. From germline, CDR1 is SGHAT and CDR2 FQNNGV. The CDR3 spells CASSLSRGGVYSYEQYF. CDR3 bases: TGTGCCAGCAGCTTGTCCCGGGGAGGGGTATACTCCTACGAGCAGTACTTC.

The CDR3 spells CASSLGRGWGEKLFF. The CDR3 bases are TGTGCCAGCAGCTTAGGACGGGGTTGGGGTGAAAAACTGTTTTTT. The V gene is TRBV11-2, the J gene TRBJ1-4; D gene ambiguous. The CDR3 runs 15 residues. Per germline, CDR1 SGHAT and CDR2 FQNNGV. Trimming shortened V by 1 base and J by 7 bases, and 13 bases separated the two germline ends.

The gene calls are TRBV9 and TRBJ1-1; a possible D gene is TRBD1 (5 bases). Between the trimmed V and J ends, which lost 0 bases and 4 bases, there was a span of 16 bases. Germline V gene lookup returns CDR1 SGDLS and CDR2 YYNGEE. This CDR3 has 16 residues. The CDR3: CASSVDWAGTTTEAFF. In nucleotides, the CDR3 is TGTGCCAGCAGCGTAGATTGGGCAGGGACTACCACTGAAGCTTTCTTT.

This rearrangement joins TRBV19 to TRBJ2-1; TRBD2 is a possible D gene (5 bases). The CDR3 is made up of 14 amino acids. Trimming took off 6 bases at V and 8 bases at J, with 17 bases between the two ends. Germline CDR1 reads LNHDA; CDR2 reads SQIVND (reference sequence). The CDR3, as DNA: TGTGCCAGTAGAAGAACCCTAGCCGTCCATGAGCAGTTCTTC. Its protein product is CASRRTLAVHEQFF.

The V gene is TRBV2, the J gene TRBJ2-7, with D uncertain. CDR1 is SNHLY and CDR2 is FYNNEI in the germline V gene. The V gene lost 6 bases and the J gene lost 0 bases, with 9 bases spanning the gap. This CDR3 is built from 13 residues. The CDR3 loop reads CASRPGPSYEQYF. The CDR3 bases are TGTGCCAGCAGGCCGGGTCCCTCCTACGAGCAGTACTTC.

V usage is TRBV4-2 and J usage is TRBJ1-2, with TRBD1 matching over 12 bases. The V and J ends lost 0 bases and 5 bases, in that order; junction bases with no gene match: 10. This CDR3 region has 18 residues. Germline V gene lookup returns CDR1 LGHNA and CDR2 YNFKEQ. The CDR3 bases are TGTGCCAGCAGCCAAGACGGGGACAGGGGGCTCCTCGGATATGGCTACACCTTC. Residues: CASSQDGDRGLLGYGYTF.

In nucleotides, the CDR3 is TGTGCCTGGACGGGGATTGCAACTAATGAAAAACTGTTTTTT. Translated: CAWTGIATNEKLFF. The gene calls are TRBV30 and TRBJ1-4; no clear D. Germline CDR1 and CDR2: GTSNPN and SVGIG (reference sequence). The CDR3 is 14 residues long. Trimming pared 4 bases from V and 0 bases from J, leaving 9 bases between.

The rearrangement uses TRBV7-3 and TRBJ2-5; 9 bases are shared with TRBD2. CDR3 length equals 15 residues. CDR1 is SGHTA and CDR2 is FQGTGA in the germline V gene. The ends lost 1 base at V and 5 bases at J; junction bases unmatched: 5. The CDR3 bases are TGTGCCAGCAGCTTAAGCGGGGGGGCCTTGGAGACCCAGTACTTC. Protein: CASSLSGGALETQYF.

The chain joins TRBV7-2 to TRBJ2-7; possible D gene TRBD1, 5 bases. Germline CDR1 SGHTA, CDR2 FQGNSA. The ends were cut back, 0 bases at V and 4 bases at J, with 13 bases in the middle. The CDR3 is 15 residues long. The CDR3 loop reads CASSLAPGHTYEQYF. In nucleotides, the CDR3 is TGTGCCAGCAGCTTAGCCCCAGGGCACACGTACGAGCAGTACTTC.

The CDR3 spells CASSSAAILFF. Written as DNA, the CDR3 is TGTGCCAGCAGTTCGGCGGCTATCTTGTTCTTC. This chain connects TRBV28 to TRBJ2-1; D is unresolved. Per the germline V gene, CDR1 is MDHEN and CDR2 is SYDVKM. The ends were cut back, 4 bases at V and 15 bases at J, with 13 bases in the middle. The CDR3 extends over 11 amino acids.

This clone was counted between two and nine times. The CDR3, as DNA: TGCGCCAGCAACAGCGGCAGCGTGAACACTGAAGCTTTCTTT. Protein: CASNSGSVNTEAFF. This rearrangement joins TRBV5-1 to TRBJ1-1; D call uncertain. With 6 bases removed from V and 0 bases from J, the gap between germline ends came to 12 bases. Germline assignment: CDR1 SGHRS and CDR2 YFSETQ. The CDR3 is made up of 14 amino acids.

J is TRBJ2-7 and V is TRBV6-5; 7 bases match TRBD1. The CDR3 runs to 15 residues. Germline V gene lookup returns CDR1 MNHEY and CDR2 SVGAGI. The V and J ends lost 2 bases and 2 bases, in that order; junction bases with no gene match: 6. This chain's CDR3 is CASSYRTGLTYEQYF. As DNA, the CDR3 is TGTGCCAGCAGTTACAGGACAGGTTTAACCTACGAGCAGTACTTC.

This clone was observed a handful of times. This CDR3 is CAGEGAGNEKLFF. The DNA for the CDR3 is TGTGCCGGAGAAGGGGCAGGGAACGAAAAACTGTTTTTT. This chain joins TRBV6-1 and TRBJ1-4, with D possibly matching TRBD1 (5 bases). The CDR3 loop spans 13 amino acids. The germline gives CDR1 MNHNS, CDR2 SASEGT. Trimming took 11 bases from V and 8 from J, leaving 18 bases between them.

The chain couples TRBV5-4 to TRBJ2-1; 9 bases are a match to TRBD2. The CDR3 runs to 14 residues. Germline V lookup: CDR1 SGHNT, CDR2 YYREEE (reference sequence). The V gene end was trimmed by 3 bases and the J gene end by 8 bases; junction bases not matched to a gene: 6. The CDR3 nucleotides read TGTGCCAGCAGCTACGGGACTAGCATGGATGAGCAGTTCTTC. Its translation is CASSYGTSMDEQFF.

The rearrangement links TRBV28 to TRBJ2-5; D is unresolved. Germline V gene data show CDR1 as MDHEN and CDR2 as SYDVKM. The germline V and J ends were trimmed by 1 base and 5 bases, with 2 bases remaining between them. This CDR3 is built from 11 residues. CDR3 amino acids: CASSLSETQYF. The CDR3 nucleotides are TGTGCCAGCAGTTTATCGGAGACCCAGTACTTC.

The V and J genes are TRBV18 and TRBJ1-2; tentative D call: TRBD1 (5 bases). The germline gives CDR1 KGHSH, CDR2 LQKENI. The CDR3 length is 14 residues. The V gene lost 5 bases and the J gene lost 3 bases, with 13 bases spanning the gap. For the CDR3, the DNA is TGTGCCAGCTCATCAGACAGCTACGACTATGGCTACACCTTC. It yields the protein CASSSDSYDYGYTF.

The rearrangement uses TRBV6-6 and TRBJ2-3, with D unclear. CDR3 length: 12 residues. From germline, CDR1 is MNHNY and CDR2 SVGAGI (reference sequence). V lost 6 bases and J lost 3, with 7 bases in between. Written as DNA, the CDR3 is TGTGCCAGCAGCGGTACTACAGATACGCAGTATTTT. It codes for CASSGTTDTQYF.